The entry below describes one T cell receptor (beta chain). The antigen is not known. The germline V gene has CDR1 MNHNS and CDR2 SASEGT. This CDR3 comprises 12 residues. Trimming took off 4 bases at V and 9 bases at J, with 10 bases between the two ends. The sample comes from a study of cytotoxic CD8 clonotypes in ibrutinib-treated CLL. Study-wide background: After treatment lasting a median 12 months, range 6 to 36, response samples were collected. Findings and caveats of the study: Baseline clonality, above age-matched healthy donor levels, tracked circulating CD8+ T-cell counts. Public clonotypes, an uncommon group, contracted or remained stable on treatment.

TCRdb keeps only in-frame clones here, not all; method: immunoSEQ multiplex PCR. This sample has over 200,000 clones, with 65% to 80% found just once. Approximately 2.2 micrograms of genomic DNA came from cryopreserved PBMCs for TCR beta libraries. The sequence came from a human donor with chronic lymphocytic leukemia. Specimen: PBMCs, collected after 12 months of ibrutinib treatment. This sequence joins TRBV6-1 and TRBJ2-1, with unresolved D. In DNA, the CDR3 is TGTGCCAGCAGTGTCCCCAGCGTTGAGCAGTTCTTC. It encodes CASSVPSVEQFF.